These 9 T cell receptor beta chains came from one sample sequenced in a study of OX40 agonist ivuxolimab in advanced cancers. This table comes from immunoSEQ multiplex PCR, and its TCRdb copy is limited to in-frame clones, with some not included. The table has tens of thousands of clones, approximately 88% seen once. The sample here was CD4+ or CD8+ T cells sorted from blood, taken in a trial of the OX40 agonist ivuxolimab. The receptors come from an adult with an advanced solid tumor such as melanoma, head and neck, liver or kidney cancer.

This clone has a single count. In nucleotides, the CDR3 is TGTGCCAGCAGCTTAGGCCCTGGGGATGAAAAACTGTTTTTT. Translation: CASSLGPGDEKLFF. The rearrangement uses TRBV7-2 and TRBJ1-4; D gene unclear. CDR1 is SGHTA and CDR2 is FQGNSA in the germline V gene. V lost 1 base, J lost 6 bases, and 9 bases lay in between. This CDR3 is 14 amino acids long.

This sequence joins TRBV18 and TRBJ2-7; possibly TRBD1 for D (6 bases). The length of the CDR3 is 15 residues. CDR1 and CDR2 (germline): KGHSH, LQKENI. Trimming cost V 1 base and J 4 bases, with 14 bases left between them. This CDR3 is CASSPQWGRDYEQYF. The DNA for the CDR3 is TGTGCCAGCTCACCACAATGGGGGCGTGATTACGAGCAGTACTTC.

The chain links TRBV5-4 to TRBJ2-1; D gene unclear. Trimming stripped 2 bases from V and 5 bases from J, with 8 bases between. The germline gives CDR1 SGHNT, CDR2 YYREEE (reference sequence). CDR3 length: 13 amino acids. This chain's CDR3 is CASSFQQDNEQFF. CDR3 nucleotides: TGTGCCAGCAGCTTCCAGCAGGACAATGAGCAGTTCTTC.

This chain joins TRBV7-2 and TRBJ1-2; no definite D call. Trimming stripped 1 base from V and 2 bases from J, with 11 bases between. CDR3 length equals 15 residues. Germline V CDR1 and CDR2: SGHTA, FQGNSA. CDR3 nucleotides: TGTGCCAGCAGCTTAGAGCAGACTACCAACTATGGCTACACCTTC. Protein product: CASSLEQTTNYGYTF.

This clone has a single count. J is TRBJ1-1 and V is TRBV5-1; 8 positions agree with TRBD1. After removal of 4 bases from V and 3 bases from J, the junction contained 8 bases not matched to a gene. The CDR3 is made up of 15 amino acids. Per the germline V gene, CDR1 is SGHRS and CDR2 is YFSETQ. The CDR3 bases are TGCGCCAGCAGCGCAGACAGGGGAATGGACACTGAAGCTTTCTTT. Amino acids: CASSADRGMDTEAFF.

This rearrangement joins TRBV19 to TRBJ2-3; D might be TRBD1 or TRBD2, each matching 6 bases. CDR3 length: 14 amino acids. With 10 bases removed from V and 4 bases from J, the gap between germline ends came to 18 bases. Looked up from germline, CDR1 is LNHDA and CDR2 is SQIVND (reference sequence). The CDR3 here is CATTKGGGSDTQYF. CDR3 bases: TGTGCCACCACCAAGGGGGGCGGGTCAGATACGCAGTATTTT.

The V gene is TRBV2, the J gene TRBJ2-7; D uncertain. Germline lookup yields CDR1 SNHLY and CDR2 FYNNEI. The V end lost 1 base, the J end lost 4 bases, and 2 bases lay between the germline ends. The CDR3 extends over 11 amino acids. Here the CDR3 DNA reads TGTGCCAGCAGTGAAGGGTACGAGCAGTACGTC. Amino acid sequence: CASSEGYEQYV.

CDR3 region: CATSRGQGRMNTEAFF. The CDR3 DNA is TGTGCCACCAGCAGAGGCCAGGGTCGTATGAACACTGAAGCTTTCTTT. The V and J genes are TRBV15 and TRBJ1-1; perhaps TRBD1 as D (5 bases). V shed 1 base and J shed 0 bases, with 12 bases lying between them. Germline lookup yields CDR1 LNHNV and CDR2 YYDKDF (reference sequence). The CDR3 runs 16 residues. Using reference TRBV15 and TRBJ1-1 for the parts outside the CDR3, the full variable domain is DAMVIQNPRYQVTQFGKPVTLSCSQTLNHNVMYWYQQKSSQAPKLLFHYYDKDFNNEADTPDNFQSRRPNTSFCFLDIRSPGLGDTAMYLCATSRGQGRMNTEAFFGQGTRLTVV.

The V and J genes are TRBV11-2 and TRBJ2-3; TRBD1 matches at 7 bases. Germline CDR1 and CDR2: SGHAT and FQNNGV. The CDR3 runs 15 residues. Losses at the gene ends were 5 bases for V and 1 base for J; bases not matched to a gene: 6. The CDR3: CASSVTGIGTDTQYF. CDR3 nucleotide sequence: TGTGCCAGCAGCGTGACAGGGATTGGCACAGATACGCAGTATTTT. The variable domain in full, completed from reference TRBV11-2 and TRBJ2-3, reads EAGVAQSPRYKIIEKRQSVAFWCNPISGHATLYWYQQILGQGPKLLIQFQNNGVVDDSQLPKDRFSAERLKGVDSTLKIQPAKLEDSAVYLCASSVTGIGTDTQYFGPGTRLTVL.